This TCR beta chain was found in a study of OX40 agonist ivuxolimab in advanced cancers. Background on the study: Patients in dose escalation had liver, melanoma, kidney or head and neck cancers. Cohort: approximately 79% men, mean age around 60, aged roughly 23 to 79. Partial responses were recorded for three patients, including one with hepatocellular carcinoma and two with cutaneous melanoma. Study conclusions and caveats: By week 6 at 0.1 to 3.0 mg/kg, blood CD4+ and CD8+ T cells had expanded clonally.

Trimming stripped 0 bases from V and 5 bases from J, with 11 bases between. CDR1 and CDR2 (germline): GTSNPN, SVGIG (reference sequence). The CDR3 spans 13 residues. For this clone: Its antigen is unidentified.

Using immunoSEQ multiplex PCR, the repertoire was profiled, and TCRdb retains in-frame clones only, with some absent. The sample shows roughly 30,000 clones, roughly 80% of them seen only once. The chain is built from TRBV30 and TRBJ2-7; D unresolved. This material consisted of CD4+ or CD8+ T cells sorted from blood, taken in a trial of the OX40 agonist ivuxolimab. The sequence was collected from an adult with an advanced solid tumor such as melanoma, head and neck, liver or kidney cancer. The CDR3 sequence is CAWSVLRTHEQYF. In DNA, the CDR3 is TGTGCCTGGAGTGTATTGCGGACCCACGAGCAGTACTTC.